These 30 T cell receptor beta chains were sequenced from one sample in a study of shared clonotypes between healthy human individuals. The method was immunoSEQ multiplex PCR; TCRdb's version includes in-frame clones alone and lacks a portion of them. The table records fewer than 650,000 clones, about 82% of them present only once. The sample consisted of PBMCs. These TCRs come from a woman aged 40 to 49 in good health. Some clones in this sample may be carry-over from other donors' samples.

This clone came up many times. The chain links TRBV19 to TRBJ1-1; D possibly corresponds to TRBD1 (6 bases). This CDR3 region has 16 residues. CDR1 and CDR2 (germline): LNHDA, SQIVND (reference sequence). V lost 4 bases, J lost 1 base, and 16 bases lay in between. The CDR3 protein is CASSTLSRGWNTEAFF. The CDR3 nucleotides read TGTGCCAGTAGTACCCTCTCCAGGGGCTGGAACACTGAAGCTTTCTTT.

Notes on this clone: A much larger clone differs from this one at a single base, so this may be a read error. The final CDR3 position lacks the conserved phenylalanine or tryptophan, pointing to a likely read error. This chain links TRBV30 with TRBJ1-2; 8 nucleotides match TRBD1. This CDR3 is built from 15 residues. Per germline, CDR1 GTSNPN and CDR2 SVGIG (reference sequence). The V and J ends lost 5 bases and 4 bases, in that order; junction bases with no gene match: 12. The DNA of the CDR3 is TGTGCCTGGCAAGAGGACAGGGACGGTACCTATGGCTACACCCTC. This gives the protein CAWQEDRDGTYGYTL.

The table lists this clone with many counts. In the same sample, other DNA sequences code for this CDR3. The V and J genes are TRBV18 and TRBJ1-1; D not certain. The CDR3 extends over 12 amino acids. Trimming left V 3 bases short and J 5 bases short, with 7 bases between. Germline values: CDR1 KGHSH, CDR2 LQKENI. The DNA of the CDR3 is TGTGCCAGCTCACCGGGTGCGACTGAAGCTTTCTTT. Its translation is CASSPGATEAFF.

The chain uses TRBV6-5 and TRBJ1-1, with a tentative D call TRBD1 (5 bases). Germline lookup yields CDR1 MNHEY and CDR2 SVGAGI. V gave up 7 bases and J gave up 6 bases, with 15 bases separating them. The CDR3 runs 13 residues. The CDR3 DNA sequence: TGTGCCAGCACTCAAAGGGGTCAGCCTGAAGCTTTCTTT. Amino acids: CASTQRGQPEAFF.

This sequence joins TRBV19 and TRBJ1-2; 9 nucleotides match TRBD1. The CDR3 runs to 15 residues. Germline values: CDR1 LNHDA, CDR2 SQIVND (reference sequence). V gave up 5 bases and J gave up 6 bases; unmatched junction bases: 10. For the CDR3, the DNA is TGTGCCAGTAGTGGTGAAGAAACAGGGGGCGATGGCTACACCTTC. This codes for CASSGEETGGDGYTF.

The CDR3 region is CASSLEMTNYGYTF. CDR3 DNA: TGTGCCAGCAGCTTGGAAATGACTAACTATGGCTACACCTTC. The chain couples TRBV5-5 to TRBJ1-2; no clear D gene. CDR1 and CDR2 from the germline V gene are SGHKS and YYEKEE (reference sequence). This CDR3 has 14 amino acids. Trimming took off 0 bases at V and 0 bases at J, with 6 bases between the two ends.

The chain employs TRBV15 and TRBJ2-5; 8 nucleotides agree with TRBD1. The last part of the DNA fits TRBJ2-7 better; the J call may be wrong. The CDR3 runs to 16 residues. Germline V gene lookup returns CDR1 LNHNV and CDR2 YYDKDF (reference sequence). The CDR3, as DNA: TGTGCCACCAGCGACAGGGGCTCAGCGGGTATATACGAGCAGTACTTC. As protein: CATSDRGSAGIYEQYF.

The J gene is TRBJ2-5, the V gene TRBV5-4; 13 bases fit TRBD2. Trimming took 3 bases from V and 1 from J; bases not matched to a gene: 3. Germline lookup yields CDR1 SGHNT and CDR2 YYREEE (reference sequence). This CDR3 spans 16 amino acids. This CDR3 reads CASSSGTSGAQETQYF. CDR3 nucleotides: TGTGCCAGCAGCTCCGGGACTAGCGGGGCCCAAGAGACCCAGTACTTC.

The gene calls are TRBV6-1 and TRBJ2-2; D remains unclear. V dropped 2 bases and J dropped 4 bases, with 5 bases sitting between them. The germline V gene encodes CDR1 MNHNS and CDR2 SASEGT. This CDR3 comprises 13 residues. Here the CDR3 DNA reads TGTGCCAGCAGTGAATGGGGCACCGGGGAGCTGTTTTTT. This sequence encodes CASSEWGTGELFF.

This clone appeared many times. The V and J genes are TRBV2 and TRBJ2-5; D gene ambiguous. The V gene lost 4 bases and the J gene lost 2 bases, with 8 bases spanning the gap. Looked up from germline, CDR1 is SNHLY and CDR2 is FYNNEI. The CDR3 loop spans 13 amino acids. CDR3 DNA sequence: TGTGCCAGCAGTGCCCAGAAACAAGAGACCCAGTACTTC. Amino acids: CASSAQKQETQYF.

This clone came up once. This chain links TRBV7-8 with TRBJ2-5, with 7 nucleotides matching TRBD2. This CDR3 contains 15 residues. The V and J ends lost 5 bases and 1 base, in that order; junction bases with no gene match: 7. CDR1 is SGHVS, CDR2 FQNEAQ, per germline. The CDR3 DNA follows: TGTGCCAGCAGCCGACTAGCCGCCGCCCAAGAGACCCAGTACTTC. It encodes CASSRLAAAQETQYF. The full variable domain, completed using reference TRBV7-8 and TRBJ2-5, is GAGVSQSPRYKVAKRGQDVALRCDPISGHVSLFWYQQALGQGPEFLTYFQNEAQLDKSGLPSDRFFAERPEGSVSTLKIQRTQQEDSAVYLCASSRLAAAQETQYFGPGTRLLVL.

The chain joins TRBV12-1 to TRBJ2-1; no DNA check was done on the table's D call, TRBD2. TRBV12-1 is an annotated pseudogene. The CDR3 is made up of 15 amino acids. DNA of the CDR3: TGTGCCAGCAGCTTTACTAGCGGGAGCTACAATGAGCAGTTCTTC. It codes for CASSFTSGSYNEQFF.

This clone was seen just once. V gene TRBV9 combines with J gene TRBJ2-5; 9 nucleotides align to TRBD2. Unmatched junction bases numbered 3, after V lost 4 bases and J lost 5 bases. The germline CDR1 and CDR2 sequences are SGDLS and YYNGEE. The CDR3 is 13 residues long. This chain's CDR3 is CASSPTSGETQYF. The CDR3 DNA is TGTGCCAGCAGCCCCACTAGCGGGGAGACCCAGTACTTC.

This clone was seen only a few times. For the CDR3, the DNA is TGTGCCAGTAGGGACAGGACCAACGAGCAGTACTTC. The encoded protein is CASRDRTNEQYF. The V and J genes are TRBV19 and TRBJ2-7; 7 bases align to TRBD1. The V gene's germline CDR1 is LNHDA and CDR2 SQIVND (reference sequence). The CDR3 covers 12 residues. J gave up 5 bases and V 6 bases, and 4 bases lay outside the gene matches. Variable domain in full (rest from reference TRBV19 and TRBJ2-7): DGGITQSPKYLFRKEGQNVTLSCEQNLNHDAMYWYRQDPGQGLRLIYYSQIVNDFQKGDIAEGYSVSREKKESFPLTVTSAQKNPTAFYLCASRDRTNEQYFGPGTRLTVT.

The chain uses TRBV15 and TRBJ1-2; no clear D. Trimming pared 3 bases from V and 3 bases from J, leaving 14 bases between. Germline loops: CDR1 LNHNV, CDR2 YYDKDF (reference sequence). This CDR3 has 15 residues. In nucleotides, the CDR3 is TGTGCCACCAGCAGTCCTGGACTCTTTGACTATGGCTACACCTTC. Translating gives CATSSPGLFDYGYTF.

The chain combines TRBV2 with TRBJ1-5; 9 bases match TRBD1. Germline lookup yields CDR1 SNHLY and CDR2 FYNNEI. The CDR3 is made up of 16 amino acids. Trimming cost V 5 bases and J 6 bases; bases outside gene matches: 11. Written as DNA, the CDR3 is TGTGCCAGCAGTAAACGTACAGGGGGCGCGGTTCAGCCCCAGCATTTT. Translated, it gives CASSKRTGGAVQPQHF.

V and J are TRBV19 and TRBJ2-7; 12 bases agree with TRBD2. Germline values: CDR1 LNHDA, CDR2 SQIVND (reference sequence). The CDR3 spans 15 residues. V lost 8 bases, J lost 6 bases, and 11 bases stayed unmatched. The CDR3 protein is CASAPSSGREGEQYF. In DNA form, the CDR3 reads TGTGCCAGTGCCCCCTCTAGCGGGAGGGAAGGCGAGCAGTACTTC.

The rearrangement links TRBV30 to TRBJ2-1; D not resolved. Trimming left V 0 bases short and J 9 bases short, with 3 bases between. The CDR3 runs to 10 residues. Germline loops: CDR1 GTSNPN, CDR2 SVGIG (reference sequence). The CDR3 DNA reads TGTGCCTGGAGTGTTGGTGAGCAGTTCTTC. Its translation is CAWSVGEQFF.

This rearrangement joins TRBV5-4 to TRBJ2-5; D is ambiguous. The germline V gene encodes CDR1 SGHNT and CDR2 YYREEE (reference sequence). The CDR3 has 12 residues. The ends were cut back, 4 bases at V and 5 bases at J, with 9 bases in the middle. CDR3 sequence (DNA): TGTGCCAGCAGCAGAATCGGGGAGACCCAGTACTTC. Translating gives CASSRIGETQYF.

This chain links TRBV5-1 with TRBJ2-3, with 9 positions matching TRBD1. The CDR3 is 16 residues long. Germline CDR1 is SGHRS and CDR2 is YFSETQ. After removal of 3 bases from V and 2 bases from J, the junction contained 7 bases not matched to a gene. The CDR3 spells CASSYGQGLHTDTQYF. The CDR3 coding sequence is TGCGCCAGCAGCTATGGACAGGGGCTTCACACAGATACGCAGTATTTT.

The chain links TRBV5-6 to TRBJ1-4; D gene unclear. The CDR3 is made up of 15 amino acids. In germline, CDR1 is SGHDT, CDR2 YYEEEE. V shed 5 bases and J shed 4 bases, with 15 bases lying between them. The CDR3 loop reads CASSTRASFNEKLFF. In DNA, the CDR3 is TGTGCCAGCAGTACCCGGGCTTCGTTTAATGAAAAACTGTTTTTT.

The chain recombines TRBV6-5 with TRBJ1-3, with 8 bases identical to TRBD1. This CDR3 spans 15 amino acids. Germline-derived CDR1 and CDR2 are MNHEY and SVGAGI. The V and J ends lost 6 bases and 4 bases, in that order; junction bases with no gene match: 8. Here the CDR3 DNA reads TGTGCCAGCAGCTTAGACAGGGGTCGCGGAAACACCATATATTTT. It yields the protein CASSLDRGRGNTIYF.

The chain joins TRBV9 to TRBJ2-1; D assignment may be TRBD1 or TRBD2 (5 bases each). The CDR3 contains 13 residues. The V gene lost 7 bases and the J gene lost 4 bases, with 12 bases spanning the gap. Germline V gene data show CDR1 as SGDLS and CDR2 as YYNGEE. Here the CDR3 reads CASVGDRYNEQFF. The CDR3 DNA is TGTGCCAGCGTGGGAGACAGATACAATGAGCAGTTCTTC.

The chain links TRBV19 to TRBJ2-7; TRBD1 matches 7 bases. Per germline, CDR1 LNHDA and CDR2 SQIVND (reference sequence). This CDR3 spans 14 amino acids. V shed 7 bases and J 4 bases; nucleotides not matched to a gene: 10. For the CDR3, the DNA is TGTGCCAGTAAGATTGACAGGGAAGGGTACGAGCAGTACTTC. Amino acids: CASKIDREGYEQYF.

The table lists this clone with a count of one. This rearrangement joins TRBV7-3 to TRBJ2-6, with D maybe TRBD1 (6 bases). CDR1 and CDR2 from the germline V gene are SGHTA and FQGTGA. Trimming shortened V by 3 bases and J by 0 bases, and 9 bases separated the two germline ends. The CDR3 totals 16 residues. The CDR3 nucleotides are TGTGCCAGCAGCTTGGGGGCCCTCTCTGGGGCCAACGTCCTGACTTTC. Its translation: CASSLGALSGANVLTF. Combining the CDR3 with reference TRBV7-3 and TRBJ2-6 gives the whole variable domain GAGVSQTPSNKVTEKGKYVELRCDPISGHTALYWYRQSLGQGPEFLIYFQGTGAADDSGLPNDRFFAVRPEGSVSTLKIQRTERGDSAVYLCASSLGALSGANVLTFGAGSRLTVL.

Comments on this clone: This likely stems from a read error, as it lies one base from a far larger clone. Other DNA sequences from this sample encode an identical CDR3 as well. CDR3 sequence (DNA): TGTGCCAGCAGCTTCGAACGGACGCTAGCTGGAGGGAGCACAGATACGCAGTATTTT. Its translation is CASSFERTLAGGSTDTQYF. The V and J genes are TRBV11-2 and TRBJ2-3, with D perhaps TRBD2 (6 bases). Germline V lookup: CDR1 SGHAT, CDR2 FQNNGV. V was pared by 3 bases and J by 0 bases, with 22 bases between. CDR3 length equals 19 residues.

This chain links TRBV7-2 with TRBJ1-5; no clear D gene. This CDR3 comprises 15 residues. CDR1 SGHTA and CDR2 FQGNSA come from the germline V gene. With 0 bases removed from V and 2 bases from J, the gap between germline ends came to 8 bases. The CDR3 region has the DNA TGTGCCAGCAGCTTAGCCACCCAGGGCAATCAGCCCCAGCATTTT. This gives the protein CASSLATQGNQPQHF. The full variable domain, rest sourced from reference TRBV7-2 and TRBJ1-5, is GAGVSQSPSNKVTEKGKDVELRCDPISGHTALYWYRQSLGQGLEFLIYFQGNSAPDKSGLPSDRFSAERTGGSVSTLTIQRTQQEDSAVYLCASSLATQGNQPQHFGDGTRLSIL.

This chain connects TRBV7-3 to TRBJ2-6, with TRBD1 matching over 7 bases. The CDR3 runs to 18 residues. After removal of 5 bases from V and 1 base from J, the junction contained 11 bases not matched to a gene. CDR1 SGHTA and CDR2 FQGTGA come from the germline V gene. CDR3 region: CASSPLGTANSGANVLTF. In nucleotides, the CDR3 is TGTGCCAGCAGCCCTCTTGGGACAGCTAATTCTGGGGCCAACGTCCTGACTTTC.

J is TRBJ2-7 and V is TRBV5-1; D uncertain. Per germline, CDR1 SGHRS and CDR2 YFSETQ. Trimming removed 3 bases from V and 0 bases from J, with 16 bases in between. The CDR3 sequence is 16 residues long. The CDR3: CASSSIRVSDSYEQYF. In DNA, the CDR3 is TGCGCCAGCAGCTCCATACGGGTCAGCGACTCCTACGAGCAGTACTTC.

The rearrangement joins TRBV5-6 to TRBJ2-2; D remains unclear. The CDR3 covers 14 residues. Per germline, CDR1 SGHDT and CDR2 YYEEEE. The ends were cut back, 1 base at V and 8 bases at J, with 12 bases in the middle. In DNA, the CDR3 is TGTGCCAGCAGCTTGATGGGCATCTTGGGGGAGCTGTTTTTT. It yields the protein CASSLMGILGELFF. The full variable domain, rest sourced from reference TRBV5-6 and TRBJ2-2, is DAGVTQSPTHLIKTRGQQVTLRCSPKSGHDTVSWYQQALGQGPQFIFQYYEEEERQRGNFPDRFSGHQFPNYSSELNVNALLLGDSALYLCASSLMGILGELFFGEGSRLTVL.